This T cell receptor beta chain is drawn from a study of identical twins. Study findings and constraints: For monozygotic twins, models underestimated out-of-frame TCR alpha sharing. Fewer insertions were carried by abundant cord blood beta clonotypes, but none was seen in memory repertoires.

The V gene's germline CDR1 is ENHRY and CDR2 SYGVKD. CDR3 length equals 15 residues. Trimming took off 2 bases at V and 5 bases at J, with 13 bases between the two ends. A universal primer binding site was introduced by template switching. The final cDNA contained unique molecular identifiers. TCRdb ran MiXCR on the 5' RACE reads and lists one entry per CDR3 protein. The sample has 1.5 million to 2 million distinct CDR3 sequences, 25% to 35% seen once; the top ten hold approximately 0.25%. This clonotype was seen more than once but under ten times. The antigen is unknown. The chain has TRBV10-3 and TRBJ2-1, with D perhaps TRBD2 (6 bases). The sequence derives from a newborn girl in good health. The sequenced sample was cord blood. Written as DNA, the CDR3 is TGTGCCATCAGTGAGGGAGGGCATGGGAACAATGAGCAGTTCTTC. Translated, it gives CAISEGGHGNNEQFF.